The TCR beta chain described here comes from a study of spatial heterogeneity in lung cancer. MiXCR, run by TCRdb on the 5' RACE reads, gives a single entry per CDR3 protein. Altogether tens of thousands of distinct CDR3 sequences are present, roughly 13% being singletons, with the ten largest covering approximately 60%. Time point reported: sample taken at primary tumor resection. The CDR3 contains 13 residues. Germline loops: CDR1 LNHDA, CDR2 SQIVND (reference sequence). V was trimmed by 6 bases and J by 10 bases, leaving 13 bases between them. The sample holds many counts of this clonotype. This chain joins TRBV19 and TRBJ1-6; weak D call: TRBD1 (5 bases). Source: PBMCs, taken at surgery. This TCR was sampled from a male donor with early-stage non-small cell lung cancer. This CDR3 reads CASSSDSDSPLHF. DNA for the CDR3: TGTGCCAGTAGCAGCGACAGTGACTCACCCCTCCACTTT.